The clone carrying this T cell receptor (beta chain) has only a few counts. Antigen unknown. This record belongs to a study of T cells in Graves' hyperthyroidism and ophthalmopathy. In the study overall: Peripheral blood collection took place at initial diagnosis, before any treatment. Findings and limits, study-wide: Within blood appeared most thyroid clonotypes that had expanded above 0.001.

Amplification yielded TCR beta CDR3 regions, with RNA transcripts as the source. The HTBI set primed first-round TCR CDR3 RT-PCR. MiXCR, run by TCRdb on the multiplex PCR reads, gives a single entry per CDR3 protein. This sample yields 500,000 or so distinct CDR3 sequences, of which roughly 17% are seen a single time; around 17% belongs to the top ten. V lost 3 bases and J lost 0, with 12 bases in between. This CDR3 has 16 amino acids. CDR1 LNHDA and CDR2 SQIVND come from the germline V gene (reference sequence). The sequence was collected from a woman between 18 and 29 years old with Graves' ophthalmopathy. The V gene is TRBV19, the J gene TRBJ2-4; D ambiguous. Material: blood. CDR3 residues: CASSILDPIAKNIQYF. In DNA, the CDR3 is TGTGCCAGTAGTATTCTGGACCCAATAGCCAAAAACATTCAGTACTTC.